The 32 T cell receptor beta chains listed next were all sequenced from one sample in a study of tumor and adjacent non-tumor tissue in lung cancer. A modified ARM-PCR protocol with three rounds of nested PCR amplified TCRbeta. TCRdb independently ran MiXCR on the multiplex PCR reads; one entry per CDR3 protein. The repertoire consists of more than 75,000 distinct CDR3 sequences, with about 80% occurring once and the leading ten covering under 40%. RNA was extracted from bulk tissue without any cell sorting. More than 3 cm separated this lung sample from the edge of the tumor. Specimen: distant non-tumor lung tissue. These receptors originate from a man between 60 and 70 years old with small cell lung cancer.

Comments on this clonotype: An end of the junction differs from the germline gene, which may be a read error. This chain links TRBV6-1 with TRBJ2-1, with 9 bases identical to TRBD2. This CDR3 contains 14 residues. Germline lookup yields CDR1 MNHNS and CDR2 SASEGT. The CDR3 DNA follows: TGTCCCAGCACCTTTAGCGGGAGTAGTAATGAGCAGTTCTTC. Residues: CPSTFSGSSNEQFF.

As regards this clonotype: This likely comes from a read error, as the CDR3 has no conserved phenylalanine or tryptophan at its end. V is TRBV12-3 or TRBV12-4 and J is TRBJ2-5, with D hard to call. Trimming left V 4 bases short and J 6 bases short, with 9 bases between. CDR3 size: 12 residues. The CDR3 DNA is TGTGCCAGCAGTTCTGGAGTAAAGACCCAGTACCCC. Its protein product is CASSSGVKTQYP.

J is TRBJ1-2 and V is TRBV7-9; 9 bases agree with TRBD1. The V segment lost 5 bases and the J segment 2 bases; nucleotides outside the gene matches: 6. There are 15 residues in the CDR3. The germline V gene has CDR1 SEHNR and CDR2 FQNEAQ (reference sequence). The CDR3 reads CASSVQGAWNYGYTF. CDR3 coding DNA: TGTGCCAGCAGCGTACAGGGGGCGTGGAACTATGGCTACACCTTC.

In the case of this clonotype: At one of its ends the junction is not consistent with the germline gene, which may arise from a read error. V usage is TRBV4-1 and J usage is TRBJ1-1; 7 bases are shared with TRBD1. There are 14 residues in the CDR3. Per the germline V gene, CDR1 is MGHRA and CDR2 is YSYEKL. For the CDR3, the DNA is TGCGCCAGCAGCCTGGACAGGACGACCACTGAAGTTTTCTTT. Encoded protein: CASSLDRTTTEVFF.

In the case of this clonotype: An end of the junction does not agree with germline; a read error may underlie this. V is TRBV29-1 and J is TRBJ2-3; 9 nucleotides match TRBD2. In germline, CDR1 is SQVTM, CDR2 ANQGSEA. The length of the CDR3 is 17 residues. CDR3 in amino acids: CSVGGLAGTTSTYTQYF. CDR3 in DNA: TGCAGCGTTGGAGGCCTAGCGGGGACTACTAGCACATATACACAGTATTTT.

This chain uses TRBV20-1 with TRBJ1-1; no clear D gene. The CDR3 covers 14 residues. Germline CDR1 is DFQATT and CDR2 is SNEGSKA (reference sequence). The ends were cut back, 5 bases at V and 5 bases at J, with 18 bases in the middle. CDR3 amino acids: CSAGREQTNTEAFF. As DNA, the CDR3 is TGCAGTGCTGGGAGGGAACAGACGAATACTGAAGCTTTCTTT.

In regard to this clonotype: The junction does not match germline at one end; this may be a read error. The rearrangement uses TRBV4-2 and TRBJ2-2; TRBD2 might be the D (6 bases). Germline CDR1 reads LGHNA; CDR2 reads YNFKEQ. This CDR3 is 16 amino acids long. The CDR3 here is CASRQDLRANTGEVFF. CDR3 nucleotide sequence: TGTGCCAGTAGACAAGATCTCAGGGCGAACACCGGGGAGGTGTTTTTT.

To note about this clonotype: One end of the junction does not line up with germline, which may come from a read error. The chain is built from TRBV5-4 and TRBJ2-2; possible D gene TRBD2, 5 bases. The CDR3 has 14 residues. Germline V gene data show CDR1 as SGHNT and CDR2 as YYREEE (reference sequence). The CDR3 region has the DNA TGTGCGAGCAGCTCCGTCACGAACACCGGGGAGCTGTCTTTT. Translated: CASSSVTNTGELSF.

As for this clonotype: Sequence at one end of the junction differs from germline and may be a read error. The J gene is TRBJ2-6, the V gene TRBV6-6; D is possibly TRBD1 (6 bases). Germline CDR1 reads MNHNY; CDR2 reads SVGAGI (reference sequence). There are 17 residues in the CDR3. CDR3 sequence (DNA): TGTGCCTGCAGTTACTCTGGGGGCGTCTCCGGGGCCAACGTCCTGACTTTC. Protein sequence: CACSYSGGVSGANVLTF.

On this clonotype: The junction differs from germline at one of its ends, possibly a read error. This chain joins TRBV11-2 and TRBJ2-1; TRBD2 matches at 9 bases. The germline V gene encodes CDR1 SGHAT and CDR2 FQNNGV. There are 19 residues in the CDR3. In DNA, the CDR3 is TGTGCCAGTAGCTCCGGGGGGGGGACTAGCAGGAGTATCTACAATGAGCAGTTCTTC. Encoded protein: CASSSGGGTSRSIYNEQFF.

As concerns this clonotype: The junction and the germline gene differ at one end; a read error may be behind it. The rearrangement joins TRBV6-6 to TRBJ2-3, with unresolved D. Germline assignment: CDR1 MNHNY and CDR2 SVGAGI (reference sequence). The CDR3 runs 14 residues. This CDR3 is CDSSYSKISDTQYF. CDR3 DNA sequence: TGTGACAGCAGCTACTCGAAAATCTCTGATACGCAGTATTTT.

Remarks on this clonotype: Compared with germline, one end of the junction differs, possibly owing to a read error. V gene TRBV19 combines with J gene TRBJ1-5, with D tentatively TRBD1 (5 bases). In germline, CDR1 is LNHDA, CDR2 SQIVND (reference sequence). CDR3 size: 15 residues. The CDR3 region is CAISKRGDGNQPQHF. In DNA form, the CDR3 reads TGTGCCATTAGTAAAAGAGGGGATGGCAATCAGCCCCAGCATTTT.

With regard to this clonotype: The junction and the germline gene differ at one end; a read error may be behind it. V is TRBV6-5 and J is TRBJ2-1; D tentatively reads TRBD1 or TRBD2 (5 bases each). This CDR3 has 15 amino acids. Germline-derived CDR1 and CDR2 are MNHEY and SVGAGI. For the CDR3, the DNA is TGTGCCAGCAGTTACTATGGGGGAGTGGCTAATGGGCAGTTCTTC. Translating gives CASSYYGGVANGQFF.

The chain uses TRBV11-2 and TRBJ2-3; D is possibly TRBD2 (5 bases). The CDR3 is made up of 14 amino acids. Looked up from germline, CDR1 is SGHAT and CDR2 is FQNNGV. Trimming shortened V by 8 bases and J by 4 bases, and 16 bases separated the two germline ends. Written as DNA, the CDR3 is TGTGCCAGCCTGGCGCTAGCAAGCCCAGATACGCAGTATTTT. Translating gives CASLALASPDTQYF.

The chain has TRBV29-1 and TRBJ1-1; no clear D gene. With 6 bases removed from V and 5 bases from J, the gap between germline ends came to 19 bases. This CDR3 spans 14 amino acids. The germline CDR1 and CDR2 sequences are SQVTM and ANQGSEA. CDR3 nucleotides: TGCAGCGTAGCCCGGAGTCCTGAGGATACTGAAGCTTTCTTT. Protein product: CSVARSPEDTEAFF.

Remarks on this clonotype: This CDR3 fails to terminate in the conserved phenylalanine or tryptophan, so it likely reflects a read error. The DNA is left out, because the CDR3 cannot be placed on it with certainty; the CDR3 is given as TCRdb lists it. The chain uses TRBV10-2 and TRBJ2-4; the DNA was not used to check the table's D call, TRBD1. Including both end residues, the CDR3 is 13 amino acids long. Germline CDR1 reads WSHSY; CDR2 reads SAAADI. CDR3 residues: CANSRDGRNIQYI.

A remark on this clonotype: At one end, the junction sequence differs from germline, possibly due to a read error. CDR3 residues: CAISAKAGVTKETQYF. The CDR3, as DNA: TGTGCCATCAGTGCTAAGGCGGGAGTTACCAAAGAGACCCAATACTTC. This sequence joins TRBV10-3 and TRBJ2-5; 7 bases are shared with TRBD2. This CDR3 is 16 amino acids long. CDR1 and CDR2 (germline): ENHRY, SYGVKD.

Comments on this clonotype: No conserved phenylalanine or tryptophan is present at the end of the CDR3, so a read error is the likely explanation. The limits of the CDR3 on the DNA are not certain, so only TCRdb's listed CDR3 is given. The chain combines TRBV29-1 with TRBJ2-1; TRBD2, the D gene given by the table, was not confirmed from the DNA. CDR1 SQVTM and CDR2 ANQGSEA come from the germline V gene. The CDR3 is 15 amino acids long, termini counted. CDR3 region: CSVELAGNPFNEKFL.

With regard to this clonotype: An end of the junction differs from the germline gene, which may be a read error. V and J are TRBV4-1 and TRBJ1-5; D is possibly TRBD1 (6 bases). From germline, CDR1 is MGHRA and CDR2 YSYEKL. CDR3 length: 15 amino acids. The CDR3 DNA is TGTGCCAGCAGCCATGGAGGGGGGGGTTATCAGCCCCAGCATTTT. Its translation is CASSHGGGGYQPQHF.

The gene calls are TRBV6-5 and TRBJ2-7; D remains ambiguous. The CDR3 is made up of 13 amino acids. Per germline, CDR1 MNHEY and CDR2 SVGAGI. CDR3 in amino acids: CASLLLGSYEQYF. CDR3 nucleotide sequence: TGTGCTAGCCTACTACTGGGCTCCTACGAGCAGTACTTC.

With respect to this clonotype: One end of the junction is discordant with germline, which a read error may explain. The rearrangement links TRBV11-2 to TRBJ2-1; D not certain. The length of the CDR3 is 14 residues. CDR1 SGHAT and CDR2 FQNNGV come from the germline V gene. The CDR3 is CAGSWHVRYNEQFF. The CDR3 DNA reads as TGTGCCGGCAGCTGGCACGTACGGTATAATGAGCAGTTCTTC.

The chain joins TRBV4-2 to TRBJ2-5, with 7 bases aligning to TRBD2. J gave up 2 bases and V 10 bases, and 13 bases lay outside the gene matches. Per germline, CDR1 LGHNA and CDR2 YNFKEQ. This CDR3 is 15 amino acids long. The CDR3 loop reads CANSQGLVGQETQYF. CDR3 DNA: TGTGCCAACAGTCAAGGACTAGTGGGTCAAGAGACCCAGTACTTC.

As for this clonotype: At one end, the junction sequence differs from germline, possibly due to a read error. The CDR3 region has the DNA TGTGCCAGCAGCTTAGTGAGAGCTCAGAGCTCCGACAATGAGCAGTTCTTC. Translation gives CASSLVRAQSSDNEQFF. This rearrangement joins TRBV11-2 to TRBJ2-1; no clear D. Germline lookup yields CDR1 SGHAT and CDR2 FQNNGV. The CDR3 runs to 17 residues.

The chain joins TRBV29-1 to TRBJ2-5, with unresolved D. Germline CDR1 and CDR2: SQVTM and ANQGSEA. The CDR3 is made up of 13 amino acids. V lost 3 bases to trimming and J lost 5 bases, with 13 bases between them. CDR3 region: CSVDDSRGETQYF. The CDR3 DNA sequence: TGCAGCGTTGATGATTCACGCGGCGAGACCCAGTACTTC.

Remarks on this clonotype: Germline and junction disagree at one end, which may indicate a read error. This chain connects TRBV10-1 to TRBJ2-2; the D gene is possibly TRBD1 (6 bases). This CDR3 spans 14 amino acids. The V gene's germline CDR1 is WNHNN and CDR2 SYGVQD (reference sequence). The CDR3, as DNA: TGTGCCAGCAGGCCGGACAGCTCCACCCGGGAGCTGTTTTTT. As protein: CASRPDSSTRELFF.

In its sample, this clonotype was seen once. The junction does not match germline at one end; this may be a read error. For the CDR3, the DNA is TGTGCCAGCAGTTCCTCTGGGACAGACACCAGGGAACTGTTTTTT. Its protein is CASSSSGTDTRELFF. V and J are TRBV12-3 or TRBV12-4 and TRBJ2-2, with 7 bases matching TRBD1. This CDR3 has 15 residues.

Note on this clonotype: Since no conserved phenylalanine or tryptophan closes the CDR3, a read error is the likely cause. The genes are TRBV11-2 and TRBJ2-5; the D is unclear. The CDR3 consists of 13 residues. Germline V lookup: CDR1 SGHAT, CDR2 FQNNGV. This chain's CDR3 is CASGLGIKETQYL. The CDR3 region has the DNA TGTGCCAGCGGCTTAGGGATCAAAGAGACCCAGTACTTA.

The J gene is TRBJ2-3, the V gene TRBV7-6, with a weak D call TRBD2 (5 bases). Trimming left V 2 bases short and J 4 bases short, with 7 bases between. This CDR3 has 13 amino acids. CDR1 is SGHVS and CDR2 is FNYEAQ in the germline V gene. The CDR3 is CASSLRAADTQYF. In DNA, the CDR3 is TGTGCCAGCAGCTTAAGAGCGGCAGATACGCAGTATTTT.

Of note for this clonotype: This may arise from a read error, as a much more abundant clone is one base away. This chain joins TRBV10-2 and TRBJ2-7; D might be TRBD2 (6 bases). CDR1 is WSHSY, CDR2 SAAADI, per germline. The CDR3 sequence is 18 residues long. V lost 2 bases to trimming and J lost 5 bases, with 25 bases between them. CDR3 coding DNA: TGCGCCAGCAGTGAGGGGTTCTCAGACTGGAGGGCCCTCAACGAGCAGTACGTC. As protein: CASSEGFSDWRALNEQYV.

To note about this clonotype: A much more abundant neighbour one base away suggests this may be a read error. The gene calls are TRBV28 and TRBJ2-1; D not resolved. CDR1 and CDR2 from the germline V gene are MDHEN and SYDVKM. The CDR3 covers 12 residues. Trimming left V 8 bases short and J 4 bases short, with 9 bases between. DNA of the CDR3: TGTGCCAGCGTCTCCTTTTACAATGAGCAGTTCTTC. It specifies CASVSFYNEQFF.

The chain employs TRBV6-5 and TRBJ2-7, with 7 bases matching TRBD1. This CDR3 spans 13 amino acids. Unmatched junction bases numbered 12, after V lost 4 bases and J lost 12 bases. The V gene's germline CDR1 is MNHEY and CDR2 SVGAGI. The CDR3 is CASSFSNQGEVYV. In DNA form, the CDR3 reads TGTGCCAGCAGTTTCTCTAACCAGGGGGAAGTGTACGTC.

Remarks on this clonotype: One end of the junction does not line up with germline, which may come from a read error. The V call is TRBV29-1, the J call TRBJ1-2, with D possibly being TRBD1 (5 bases). The CDR3 sequence is 13 residues long. The germline V gene has CDR1 SQVTM and CDR2 ANQGSEA. CDR3 region: CSVEDARDYGYTF. The CDR3 DNA follows: TGCAGCGTTGAAGATGCTCGGGACTATGGCTATACCTTC.